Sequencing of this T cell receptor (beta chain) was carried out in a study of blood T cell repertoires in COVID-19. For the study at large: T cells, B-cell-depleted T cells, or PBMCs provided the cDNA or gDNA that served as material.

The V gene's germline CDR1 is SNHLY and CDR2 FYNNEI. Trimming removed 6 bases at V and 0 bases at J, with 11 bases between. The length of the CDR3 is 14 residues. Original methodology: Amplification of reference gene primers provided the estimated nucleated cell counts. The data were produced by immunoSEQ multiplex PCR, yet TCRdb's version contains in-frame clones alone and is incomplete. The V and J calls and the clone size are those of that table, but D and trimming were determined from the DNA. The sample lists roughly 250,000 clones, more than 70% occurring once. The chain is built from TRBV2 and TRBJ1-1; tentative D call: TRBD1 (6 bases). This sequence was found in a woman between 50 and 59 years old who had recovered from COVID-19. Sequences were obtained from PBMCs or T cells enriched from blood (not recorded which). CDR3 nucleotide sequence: TGTGCCAGCAGGGGTAGGGGGATGAACACTGAAGCTTTCTTT. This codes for CASRGRGMNTEAFF.